Below are 11 T cell receptor beta chains sequenced from a single sample in a study of T cell repertoires in cytomegalovirus infection. TCRdb re-analysed the reads in MiXCR, keeping a single row per CDR3 protein. The sample lists about 920,000 distinct CDR3 sequences; roughly 30% were seen once. Antigens of these TCRs are unknown. Material: cultured CD8+ T cells from PBMCs, obtained from culture after CMV antigen stimulation. Source of these receptors: a human donor in good health (CMV status not recorded). Some clones in this sample may be carry-over from other donors' samples.

This clonotype has ten or more counts. The rearrangement links TRBV7-9 to TRBJ1-2, with D maybe TRBD1 (6 bases). Germline V CDR1 and CDR2: SEHNR, FQNEAQ (reference sequence). V gave up 3 bases and J gave up 5 bases, with 16 bases separating them. The CDR3 is 15 residues long. The CDR3 reads CASSFPDSASYGYTF. The CDR3 DNA sequence: TGTGCCAGCAGCTTTCCGGACAGCGCTTCTTATGGCTACACCTTC.

This rearrangement joins TRBV14 to TRBJ2-3, with 7 bases aligning to TRBD2. This CDR3 is 16 amino acids long. Germline CDR1 and CDR2: SGHDN and FVKESK. V dropped 1 base and J dropped 0; count of bases not matched to a gene: 4. The DNA for the CDR3 is TGTGCCAGCAGCCAAGGCGGGGGATATAGCACAGATACGCAGTATTTT. Protein product: CASSQGGGYSTDTQYF.

The gene calls are TRBV6-6 and TRBJ1-5; D is possibly TRBD1 (5 bases). Looked up from germline, CDR1 is MNHNY and CDR2 is SVGAGI (reference sequence). The CDR3 runs to 15 residues. The V end lost 5 bases, the J end lost 5 bases, and 16 bases lay between the germline ends. The CDR3 region has the DNA TGTGCCAGCAGTCAGGGACCTGCATCTGATCAGCCCCAGCATTTT. Translating it yields CASSQGPASDQPQHF.

Worth noting for this clonotype: A read error is possible here, since a much larger clone lies one base away. J is TRBJ2-5 and V is TRBV7-6; D may be TRBD1 (6 bases). V was trimmed by 10 bases and J by 3 bases, leaving 21 bases between them. The CDR3 sequence is 15 residues long. The germline V gene has CDR1 SGHVS and CDR2 FNYEAQ. CDR3 bases: TGTGCCAACAGGGCCCGATACCTTTCAAAAGAGACCCAGTACTTC. Protein: CANRARYLSKETQYF.

Concerning this clonotype: A much larger clonotype is one base distant, so this may be a read error. This rearrangement joins TRBV7-8 to TRBJ1-1, with TRBD1 as a possible D gene (5 bases). The CDR3 consists of 15 residues. The V and J ends lost 2 bases and 6 bases respectively, with 16 bases between them. The V gene's germline CDR1 is SGHVS and CDR2 FQNEAQ. The CDR3 DNA is TGTGCCAGCAGCTTACCCTTGGGACGGCACGCTGAAGCTTTCTTT. Translation gives CASSLPLGRHAEAFF.

The chain carries TRBV5-6 and TRBJ2-7; 7 bases map to TRBD1. Germline CDR1 SGHDT, CDR2 YYEEEE. The CDR3 contains 13 residues. Trimming took 4 bases from V and 5 from J; bases not matched to a gene: 6. The CDR3 protein is CASSEPTGNEQYV. CDR3 in DNA: TGTGCCAGCAGCGAGCCGACAGGGAACGAGCAGTACGTC.

A remark on this clonotype: A much more abundant neighbour one base away suggests this may be a read error. The genes are TRBV7-2 and TRBJ2-7; 7 nucleotides align to TRBD2. V trimming: 7 bases; J trimming: 7 bases; junction bases outside the gene matches: 10. CDR1 is SGHTA and CDR2 is FQGNSA in the germline V gene. The CDR3 is 13 amino acids. CDR3 coding DNA: TGTGCCAGCAACCAAGGGAGGGTAGGAGAGCAGTACTTC. This sequence encodes CASNQGRVGEQYF.

This clonotype was detected only a few times. This chain links TRBV20-1 with TRBJ2-1, with D possibly matching TRBD2 (6 bases). Trimming took 3 bases from V and 9 from J, leaving 18 bases between them. Germline V lookup: CDR1 DFQATT, CDR2 SNEGSKA (reference sequence). The CDR3 has 14 amino acids. CDR3 in amino acids: CSASLPLRGSEQFF. In DNA, the CDR3 is TGCAGTGCTAGTCTCCCGCTTCGGGGGAGTGAGCAGTTCTTC.

The chain recombines TRBV28 with TRBJ2-1, with D uncertain. V lost 3 bases to trimming and J lost 6 bases, with 9 bases between them. CDR3 length: 13 amino acids. Per germline, CDR1 MDHEN and CDR2 SYDVKM. The CDR3 DNA is TGTGCCAGCAGTTTCTATACTGGCAATGAGCAGTTCTTC. Its translation: CASSFYTGNEQFF.

The V gene is TRBV13, the J gene TRBJ2-1, with D hard to call. The CDR3 has 12 residues. From germline, CDR1 is PRHDT and CDR2 FYEKMQ (reference sequence). Between the trimmed V and J ends, which lost 1 base and 11 bases, there was a span of 9 bases. This CDR3 is CASSLVGNKQFF. The CDR3 DNA is TGTGCCAGCAGCTTAGTTGGTAATAAGCAGTTCTTC.

The rearrangement uses TRBV12-3 or TRBV12-4 and TRBJ2-3; possibly TRBD1 for D (7 bases). The CDR3 has 17 residues. Trimming stripped 2 bases from V and 0 bases from J, with 15 bases between. CDR3 nucleotide sequence: TGTGCCAGCAGTTTACTCCAGGGGGGACTTAGCACAGATACGCAGTATTTT. Its protein is CASSLLQGGLSTDTQYF.